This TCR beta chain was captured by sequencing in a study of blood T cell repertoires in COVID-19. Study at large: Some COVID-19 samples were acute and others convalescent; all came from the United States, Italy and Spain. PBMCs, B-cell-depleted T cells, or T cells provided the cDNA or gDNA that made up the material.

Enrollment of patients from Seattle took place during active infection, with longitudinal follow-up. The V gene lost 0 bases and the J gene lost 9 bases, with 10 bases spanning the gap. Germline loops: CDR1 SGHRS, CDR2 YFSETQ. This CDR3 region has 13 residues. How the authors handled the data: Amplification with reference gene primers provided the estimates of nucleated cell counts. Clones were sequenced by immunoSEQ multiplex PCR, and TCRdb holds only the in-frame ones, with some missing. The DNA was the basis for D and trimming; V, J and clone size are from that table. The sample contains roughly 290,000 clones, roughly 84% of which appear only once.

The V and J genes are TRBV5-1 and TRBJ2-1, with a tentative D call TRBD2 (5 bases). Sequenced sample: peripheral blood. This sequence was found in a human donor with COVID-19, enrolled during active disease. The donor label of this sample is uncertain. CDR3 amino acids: CASSLAIEGEQFF. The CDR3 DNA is TGCGCCAGCAGCTTGGCCATCGAGGGTGAGCAGTTCTTC.